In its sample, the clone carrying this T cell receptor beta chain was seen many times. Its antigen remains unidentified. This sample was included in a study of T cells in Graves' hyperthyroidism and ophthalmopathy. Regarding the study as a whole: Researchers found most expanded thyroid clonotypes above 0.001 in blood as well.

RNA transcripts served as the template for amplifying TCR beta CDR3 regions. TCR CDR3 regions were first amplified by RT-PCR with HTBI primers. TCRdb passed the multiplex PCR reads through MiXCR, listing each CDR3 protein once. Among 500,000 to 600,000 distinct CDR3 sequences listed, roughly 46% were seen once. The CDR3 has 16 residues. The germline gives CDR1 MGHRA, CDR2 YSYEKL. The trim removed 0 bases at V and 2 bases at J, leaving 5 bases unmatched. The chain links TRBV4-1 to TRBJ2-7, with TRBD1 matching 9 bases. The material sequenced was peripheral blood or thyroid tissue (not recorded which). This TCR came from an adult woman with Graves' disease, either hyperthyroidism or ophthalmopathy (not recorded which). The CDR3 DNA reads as TGCGCCAGCAGCCAAGAGGGACAGGGAGGCCCCTACGAGCAGTACTTC. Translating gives CASSQEGQGGPYEQYF.